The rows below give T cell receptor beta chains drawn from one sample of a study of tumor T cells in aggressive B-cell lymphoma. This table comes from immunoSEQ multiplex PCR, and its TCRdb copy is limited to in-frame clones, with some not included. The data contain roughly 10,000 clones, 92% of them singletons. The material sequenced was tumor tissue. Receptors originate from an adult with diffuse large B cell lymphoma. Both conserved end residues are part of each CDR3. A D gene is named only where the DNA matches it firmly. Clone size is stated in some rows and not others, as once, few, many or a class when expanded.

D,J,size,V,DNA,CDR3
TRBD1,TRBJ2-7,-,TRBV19,TGTGCCAGTAGTCCTAGTCTAACAGGGGCCGGGGATGAGCAGTACTTC,CASSPSLTGAGDEQYF
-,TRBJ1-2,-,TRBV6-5,TGTGCCAGCAGTTATAGTCAGGGCTATGGCTACACCTTC,CASSYSQGYGYTF
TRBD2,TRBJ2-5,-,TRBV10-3,TGTGCCATCAGTGGACTAGCGGGAGAGACCCAGTACTTC,CAISGLAGETQYF
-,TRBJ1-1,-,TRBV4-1,TGCGCCAGCAGCCATCCACCGACGGGAAACACTGAAGCTTTCTTT,CASSHPPTGNTEAFF
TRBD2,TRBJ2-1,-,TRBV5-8,TGTGCCAGCAGCTTGGGGATTAGCGGGGGGGCTGATGAGCAGTTCTTC,CASSLGISGGADEQFF
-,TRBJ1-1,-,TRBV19,TGTGCCAGTAGTATCGGGGTTGGTACTGAAGCTTTCTTT,CASSIGVGTEAFF
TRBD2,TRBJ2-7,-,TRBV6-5,TGTGCCAGCAGTCCCGGCGGGAGGAACGAGCAGTACTTC,CASSPGGRNEQYF
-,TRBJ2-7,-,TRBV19,TGTGCCAGTTCAGGACAGTCCTCCTACGAGCAGTACTTC,CASSGQSSYEQYF
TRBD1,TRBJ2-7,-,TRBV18,TGTGCCAGCTCACCGGGCCGGGACAGGGTCCACGAGCAGTACTTC,CASSPGRDRVHEQYF
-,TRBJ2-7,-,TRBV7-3,TGTGCCAGCAGCTTAACGGGGGGGCCGGGGCCCTACGAGCAGTACTTC,CASSLTGGPGPYEQYF
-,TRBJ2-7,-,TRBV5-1,TGCGCCAGCAGCCGGGGTGGACAGATGGAGTACGAGCAGTACTTC,CASSRGGQMEYEQYF
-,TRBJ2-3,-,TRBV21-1,TGTGCCAGCAGCAAAGAGTTACAGGGGGGAATATATGATACGCAGTATTTT,CASSKELQGGIYDTQYF
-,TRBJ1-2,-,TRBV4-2,TGTGCCAGCAGCCACGGGACTGACGATGGCTACACCTTC,CASSHGTDDGYTF
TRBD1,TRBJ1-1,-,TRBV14,TGTGCCAGCAGCGGACAGGCTTTAGCTGAAGCTTTCTTT,CASSGQALAEAFF
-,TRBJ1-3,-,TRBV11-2,TGTGCCAGCAGCCACCAAACAGACGTGTCGGGAGGAAACACCATATATTTT,CASSHQTDVSGGNTIYF
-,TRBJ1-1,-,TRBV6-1,TGTGCCAGCGAGGTCGCCGGGACATTGAACACTGAAGCTTTCTTT,CASEVAGTLNTEAFF
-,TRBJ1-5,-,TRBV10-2,TGCGCCAGCAGTGACAGGGGTGAGGCCCAGCATTTT,CASSDRGEAQHF
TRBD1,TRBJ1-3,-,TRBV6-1,TGTGCCAGCAGTTCGACAGGGAGGGGAAACACCATATATTTT,CASSSTGRGNTIYF
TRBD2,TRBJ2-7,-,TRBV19,TGTGCCAGTAGTATAGACCATAGCGGGAGCTACGAGCAGTACTTC,CASSIDHSGSYEQYF
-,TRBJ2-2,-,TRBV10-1,TGCGCCACCCCCTGTGGAGGGACCCCGGACGGGGAGCTGTTTTTT,CATPCGGTPDGELFF
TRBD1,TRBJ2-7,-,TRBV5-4,TGTGCCAGCAGCTCGACAGGGGGCCCCTACGAGCAGTACTTC,CASSSTGGPYEQYF
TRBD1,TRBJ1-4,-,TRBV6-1,TGTGCCAGCAGGATACAGGGGGTTACTAATGAAAAACTGTTTTTT,CASRIQGVTNEKLFF
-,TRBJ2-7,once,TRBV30,TGTGCCTGGAGTAAACAGGGATTCAATGAGCAGTACTTC,CAWSKQGFNEQYF
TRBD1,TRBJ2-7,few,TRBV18,TGTGCCAGCTCCCAGACAGGGATGGGCTACGAGCAGTACTTC,CASSQTGMGYEQYF
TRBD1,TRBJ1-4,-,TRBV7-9,TGTGCCAGCAGCCCCGGGACAGGGGCTACAACTAATGAAAAACTGTTTTTT,CASSPGTGATTNEKLFF
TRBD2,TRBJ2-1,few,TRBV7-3,TGTGCCAGCAGCCAGGTAGCGGGGGGGCCCGGCAATGAGCAGTTCTTC,CASSQVAGGPGNEQFF
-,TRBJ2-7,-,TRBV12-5,TGTGCTAGTGGCCCGGGGGGCGCGGACGAGCAGTACTTC,CASGPGGADEQYF
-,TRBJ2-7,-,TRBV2,TGTGCCAGCAGTGATTTCGGGGGACTTATCTCCTACGAGCAGTACTTC,CASSDFGGLISYEQYF
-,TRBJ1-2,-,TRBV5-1,TGCGCCAGCAGCGAGCGATCTTTGACAGGAGTTAACTATGGCTACACCTTC,CASSERSLTGVNYGYTF
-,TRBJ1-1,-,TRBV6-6,TGTGCCAGCAGTCGGTGGAACACTGAAGCTTTCTTT,CASSRWNTEAFF
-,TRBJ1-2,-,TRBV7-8,TGTGCCAGCAGCTTAGGGGCAGCCTTACTTAACTATGGCTACACCTTC,CASSLGAALLNYGYTF
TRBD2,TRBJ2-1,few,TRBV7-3,TGTGCCAGCAGCTTAACAGCGGGAGGGTACAATGAGCAGTTCTTC,CASSLTAGGYNEQFF
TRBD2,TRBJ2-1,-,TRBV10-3,TGTGCCACCTGCCCTCTAGCGGGGGCCTTCAATGAGCAGTTCTTC,CATCPLAGAFNEQFF
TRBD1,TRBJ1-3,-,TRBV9,TGTGCCAGCAGCTACCTAGGACAGGGAGGAAACACCATATATTTT,CASSYLGQGGNTIYF
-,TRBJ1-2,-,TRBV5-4,TGTGCCAGCAGCTTGGTTCACGGGGGTCAGGGAAGATTTTATGGCTACACCTTC,CASSLVHGGQGRFYGYTF
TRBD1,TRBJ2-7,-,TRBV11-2,TGTGCCAGCAGCTTAGTTTCCGGGACAGGCCCCTACGAGCAGTACTTC,CASSLVSGTGPYEQYF
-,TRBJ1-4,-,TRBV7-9,TGTGCCAGCAGCAACAGACAGTCAACTAATGAAAAACTGTTTTTT,CASSNRQSTNEKLFF
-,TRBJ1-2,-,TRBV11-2,TGTGCCAGCAGCTTAGGGTCAGGGGACCCCTATGGCTACACCTTC,CASSLGSGDPYGYTF
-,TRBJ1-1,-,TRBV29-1,TGCAGCGTACCGGGGTGGGCTTTCTTT,CSVPGWAFF
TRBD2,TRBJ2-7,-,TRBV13,TGTGCCAGCAGCTCCCGGACTAGCGGGGGCAGCTCCTACGAGCAGTACTTC,CASSSRTSGGSSYEQYF
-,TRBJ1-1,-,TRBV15,TGTGCCACCAGCAGGGGGGGGGCTGAAGCTTTCTTT,CATSRGGAEAFF
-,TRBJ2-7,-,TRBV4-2,TGTGCCAGCAGCCAGGCAGAGACGGGCGAGCAGTACTTC,CASSQAETGEQYF
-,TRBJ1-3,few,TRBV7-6,TGTGCCAGCAGCTTAGTTTCTGGGGGCCTCTCTGGAAACACCATATATTTT,CASSLVSGGLSGNTIYF
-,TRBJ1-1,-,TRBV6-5,TGTGCCAGCAGTACTCCCCAAAACGGGGGCACTGAAGCTTTCTTT,CASSTPQNGGTEAFF
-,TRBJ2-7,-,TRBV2,TGTGCCAGCAGTCCAGGGTATCTGGAGCAGTACTTC,CASSPGYLEQYF
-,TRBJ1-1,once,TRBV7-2,TGTGCCAGCAGCTTCAGGGCGACTGAAGCTTTCTTT,CASSFRATEAFF
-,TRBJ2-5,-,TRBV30,TGTGCCTGGAGTGTACGGGGCGGGTCCGGAGGGGAGACCCAGTACTTC,CAWSVRGGSGGETQYF
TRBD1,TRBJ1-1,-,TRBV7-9,TGTGCCAGCAGCTTGTACGCAGGGACAGGGACTGAAGCTTTCTTT,CASSLYAGTGTEAFF
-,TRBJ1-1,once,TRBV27,TGTGCCAGCAGGCGGGTGATGGCTGCTTTCTTT,CASRRVMAAFF
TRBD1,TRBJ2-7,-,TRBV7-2,TGTGCCAGCAGCTCCGACAGGGTACCCTACGAGCAGTACTTC,CASSSDRVPYEQYF
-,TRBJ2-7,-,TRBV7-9,TGTGCCAGCAGCGGTATTCGAACAGGGTGGGCATCCTACGAGCAGTACTTC,CASSGIRTGWASYEQYF
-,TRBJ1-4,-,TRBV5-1,TGCGCCAGCAGCCCCTTGGAAGGGGCGGAAAAACTGTTTTTT,CASSPLEGAEKLFF
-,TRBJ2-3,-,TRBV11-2,TGTGCCAGCAGCCCCGACTACAGCACAGATACGCAGTATTTT,CASSPDYSTDTQYF
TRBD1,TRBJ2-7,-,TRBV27,TGTGCCAGCAGGGGGACAGGGAACTACCACGAGCAGTACTTC,CASRGTGNYHEQYF
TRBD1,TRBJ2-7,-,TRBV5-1,TGCGCCAGCAGCCTATCCGGGACAGGGAGCCCCTACGAGCAGTACTTC,CASSLSGTGSPYEQYF
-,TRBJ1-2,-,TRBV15,TGTGCCACCAGCGAGGGCGTTTATGGCTACACCTTC,CATSEGVYGYTF